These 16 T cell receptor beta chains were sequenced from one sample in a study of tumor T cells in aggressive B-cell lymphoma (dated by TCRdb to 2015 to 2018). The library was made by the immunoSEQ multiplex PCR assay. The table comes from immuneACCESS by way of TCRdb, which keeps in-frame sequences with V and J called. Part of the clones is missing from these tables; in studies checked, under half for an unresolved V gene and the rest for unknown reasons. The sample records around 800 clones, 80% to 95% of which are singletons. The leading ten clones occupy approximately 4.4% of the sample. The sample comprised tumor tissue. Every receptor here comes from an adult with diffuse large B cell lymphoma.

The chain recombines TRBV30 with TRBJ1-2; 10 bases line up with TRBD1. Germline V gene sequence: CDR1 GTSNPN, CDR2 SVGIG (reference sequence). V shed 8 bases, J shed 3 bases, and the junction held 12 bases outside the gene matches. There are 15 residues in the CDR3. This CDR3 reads CAGTGVSLLDYGYTF. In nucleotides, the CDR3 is TGTGCCGGGACAGGGGTTTCCCTACTAGACTATGGCTACACCTTC. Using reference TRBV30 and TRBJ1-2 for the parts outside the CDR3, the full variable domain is SQTIHQWPATLVQPVGSPLSLECTVEGTSNPNLYWYRQAAGRGLQLLFYSVGIGQISSEVPQNLSASRPQDRQFILSSKKLLLSDSGFYLCAGTGVSLLDYGYTFGSGTRLTVV.

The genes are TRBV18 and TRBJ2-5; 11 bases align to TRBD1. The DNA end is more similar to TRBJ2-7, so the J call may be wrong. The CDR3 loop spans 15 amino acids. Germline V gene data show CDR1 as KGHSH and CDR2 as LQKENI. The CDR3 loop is CASSPRTGGPSEQYF. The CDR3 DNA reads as TGTGCCAGCTCACCTCGGACAGGGGGCCCGAGCGAGCAGTACTTC.

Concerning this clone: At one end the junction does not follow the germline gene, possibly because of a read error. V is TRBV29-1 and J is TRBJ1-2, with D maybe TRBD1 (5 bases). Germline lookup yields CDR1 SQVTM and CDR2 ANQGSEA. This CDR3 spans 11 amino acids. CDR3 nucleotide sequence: TGCAGCGTTCTACAGGCCTATCGCTACACCTTC. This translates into CSVLQAYRYTF.

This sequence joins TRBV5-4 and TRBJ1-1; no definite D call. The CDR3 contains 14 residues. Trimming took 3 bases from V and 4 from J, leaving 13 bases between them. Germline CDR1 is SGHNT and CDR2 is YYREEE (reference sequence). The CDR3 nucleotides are TGTGCCAGCAGCTCCCTTGGTCCGGTCACTGAAGCTTTCTTT. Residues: CASSSLGPVTEAFF.

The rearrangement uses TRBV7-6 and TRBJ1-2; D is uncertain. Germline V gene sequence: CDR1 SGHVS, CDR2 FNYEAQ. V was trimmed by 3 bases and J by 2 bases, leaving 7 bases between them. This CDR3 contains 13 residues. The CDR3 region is CASSLSANYGYTF. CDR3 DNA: TGTGCCAGCAGCTTGAGCGCAAACTATGGCTACACCTTC.

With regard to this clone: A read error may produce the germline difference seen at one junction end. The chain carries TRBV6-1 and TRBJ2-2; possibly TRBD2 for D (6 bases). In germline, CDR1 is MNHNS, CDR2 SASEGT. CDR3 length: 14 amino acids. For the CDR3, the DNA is TGTGCACGGCTATGTGGGGGAGGACACCGGGGAGCTGTTTTT. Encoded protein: CARLCGGGHRGAVF.

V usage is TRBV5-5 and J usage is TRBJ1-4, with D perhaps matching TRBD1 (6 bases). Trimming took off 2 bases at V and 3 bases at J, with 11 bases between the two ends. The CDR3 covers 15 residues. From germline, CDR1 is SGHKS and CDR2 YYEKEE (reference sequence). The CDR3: CASSFLPGANEKLFF. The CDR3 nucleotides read TGTGCCAGCAGCTTTTTACCAGGGGCTAATGAAAAACTGTTTTTT.

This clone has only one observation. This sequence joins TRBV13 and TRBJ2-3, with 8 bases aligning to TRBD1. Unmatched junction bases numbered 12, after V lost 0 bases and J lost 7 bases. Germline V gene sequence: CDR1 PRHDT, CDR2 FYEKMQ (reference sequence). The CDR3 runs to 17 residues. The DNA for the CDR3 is TGTGCCAGCAGCTTAGGAACCCCACTGACAGGGGTCTATACGCAGTATTTT. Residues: CASSLGTPLTGVYTQYF.

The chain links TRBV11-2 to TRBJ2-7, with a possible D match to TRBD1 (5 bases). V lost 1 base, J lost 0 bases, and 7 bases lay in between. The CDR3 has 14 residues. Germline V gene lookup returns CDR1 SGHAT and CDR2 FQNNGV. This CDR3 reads CASSLVRGSYEQYF. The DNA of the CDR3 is TGTGCCAGCAGCTTAGTAAGGGGCTCCTACGAGCAGTACTTC.

CDR3 DNA sequence: TGTGCCAGCAGTTTTGGGCCCACTGGAAACACCATATATTTT. It encodes CASSFGPTGNTIYF. V and J are TRBV28 and TRBJ1-3; no clear D. Germline V lookup: CDR1 MDHEN, CDR2 SYDVKM. Trimming shortened V by 3 bases and J by 2 bases, and 8 bases separated the two germline ends. The CDR3 length is 14 residues.

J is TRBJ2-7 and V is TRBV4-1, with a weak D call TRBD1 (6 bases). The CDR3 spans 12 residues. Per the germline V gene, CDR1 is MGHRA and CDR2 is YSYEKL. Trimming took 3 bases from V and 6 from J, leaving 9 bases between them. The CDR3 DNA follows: TGCGCCAGCAGCCATCCACAGGGCGAGCAGTACTTC. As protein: CASSHPQGEQYF.

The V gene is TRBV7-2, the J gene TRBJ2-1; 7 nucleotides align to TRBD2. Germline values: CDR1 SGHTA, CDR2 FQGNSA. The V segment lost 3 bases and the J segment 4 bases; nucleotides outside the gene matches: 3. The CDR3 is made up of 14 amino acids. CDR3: CASSFSGQYNEQFF. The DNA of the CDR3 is TGTGCCAGCAGCTTTAGCGGGCAGTACAATGAGCAGTTCTTC. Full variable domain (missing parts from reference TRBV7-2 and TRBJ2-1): GAGVSQSPSNKVTEKGKDVELRCDPISGHTALYWYRQSLGQGLEFLIYFQGNSAPDKSGLPSDRFSAERTGGSVSTLTIQRTQQEDSAVYLCASSFSGQYNEQFFGPGTRLTVL.

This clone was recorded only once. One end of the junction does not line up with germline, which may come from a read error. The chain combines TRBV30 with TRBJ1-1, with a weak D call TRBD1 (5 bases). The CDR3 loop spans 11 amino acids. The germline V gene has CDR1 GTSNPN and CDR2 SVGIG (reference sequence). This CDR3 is CTWGGFTEAFF. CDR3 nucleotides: TGTACCTGGGGGGGGTTTACTGAAGCTTTCTTT. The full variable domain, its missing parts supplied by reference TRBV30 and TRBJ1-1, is SQTIHQWPATLVQPVGSPLSLECTVEGTSNPNLYWYRQAAGRGLQLLFYSVGIGQISSEVPQNLSASRPQDRQFILSSKKLLLSDSGFYLCTWGGFTEAFFGQGTRLTVV.

In DNA, the CDR3 is TGTGCCAGCAGCTTTGGGCAGATGAACACTGAAGCTTTCTTT. The encoded protein is CASSFGQMNTEAFF. The V call is TRBV7-8, the J call TRBJ1-1; D is unclear. Deletions cut 3 bases from V and 0 bases from J, with 8 bases between. Germline V CDR1 and CDR2: SGHVS, FQNEAQ. The CDR3 consists of 14 residues.

CDR3 sequence reads: CASRFGQGNTEAFF. DNA for the CDR3: TGCGCCAGTCGATTCGGACAGGGGAACACTGAAGCTTTCTTT. This chain joins TRBV5-1 and TRBJ1-1; 8 nucleotides match TRBD1. Germline trimming cut 8 bases from V and 1 base from J; bases unmatched to any gene: 7. CDR1 is SGHRS and CDR2 is YFSETQ in the germline V gene. CDR3 length: 14 amino acids.

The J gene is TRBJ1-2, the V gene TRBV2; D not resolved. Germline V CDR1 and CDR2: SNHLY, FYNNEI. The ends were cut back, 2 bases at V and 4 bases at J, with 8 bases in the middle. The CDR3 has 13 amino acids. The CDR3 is CASSERTLYGYTF. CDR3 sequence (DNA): TGTGCCAGCAGTGAAAGGACTCTCTATGGCTACACCTTC.